This record covers a single T cell receptor (beta chain). The sample comes from a study of blood T cell dynamics during melanoma immunotherapy. V gave up 6 bases and J gave up 11 bases, with 19 bases separating them. In germline, CDR1 is MGHDK, CDR2 SYGVNS. The CDR3 loop spans 13 amino acids. Time point in this sample: pre-treatment baseline. One draw preceded checkpoint blockade; another followed its first cycle at week 3. No patient had earlier systemic cancer treatment, concurrent immunosuppressants, or another active cancer. Every bulk PBMC sample received the same 350 ng of DNA. The table came from immunoSEQ multiplex PCR; TCRdb's copy has only in-frame clones and leaves some out. The sample lists a few thousand clones, approximately 86% occurring once.

The sample in question was blood, obtained from a patient treated with checkpoint blockade. The receptor comes from a human donor with melanoma. This chain connects TRBV25-1 to TRBJ1-1; perhaps TRBD1 as D (5 bases). The CDR3 spells CASSQPRGRVAFF. The CDR3 nucleotides are TGTGCCAGCAGCCAACCCCGGGGGAGGGTGGCTTTCTTT.